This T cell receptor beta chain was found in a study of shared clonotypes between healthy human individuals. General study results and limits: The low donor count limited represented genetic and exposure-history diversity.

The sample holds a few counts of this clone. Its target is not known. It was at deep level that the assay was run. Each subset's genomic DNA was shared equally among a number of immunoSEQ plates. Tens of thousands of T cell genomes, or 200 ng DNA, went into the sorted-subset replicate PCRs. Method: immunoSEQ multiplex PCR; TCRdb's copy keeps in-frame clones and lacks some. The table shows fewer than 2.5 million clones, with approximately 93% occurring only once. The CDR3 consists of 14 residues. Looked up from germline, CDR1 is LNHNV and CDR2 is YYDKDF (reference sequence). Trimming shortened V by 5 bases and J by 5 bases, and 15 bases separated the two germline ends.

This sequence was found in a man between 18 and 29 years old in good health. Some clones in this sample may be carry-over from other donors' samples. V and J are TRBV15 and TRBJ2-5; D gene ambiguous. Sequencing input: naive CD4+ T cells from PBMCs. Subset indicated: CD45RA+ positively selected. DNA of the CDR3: TGTGCCACCAGCGTCGAGGCACTGAGGGAGACCCAGTACTTC. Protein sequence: CATSVEALRETQYF.